This record concerns one T cell receptor (beta chain) sequence. Each CDR3 protein gets one entry after TCRdb re-called the RT-PCR reads with MiXCR. This table has almost 700,000 distinct CDR3 sequences, 13% to 15% appearing once. The ends lost 1 base at V and 4 bases at J; junction bases unmatched: 2. This CDR3 spans 14 amino acids. Germline CDR1 reads SGDLS; CDR2 reads YYNGEE. Sequenced: memory CD4+ T cells from blood. The clonotype originates from a female donor in good health, serving as a healthy control. The V call is TRBV9, the J call TRBJ2-3; TRBD1 agrees at 8 bases. The CDR3 protein is CASSVRQGPDTQYF. In nucleotides, the CDR3 is TGTGCCAGCAGCGTAAGACAGGGGCCAGATACGCAGTATTTT. Using reference TRBV9 and TRBJ2-3 for the parts outside the CDR3, the full variable domain is DSGVTQTPKHLITATGQRVTLRCSPRSGDLSVYWYQQSLDQGLQFLIQYYNGEERAKGNILERFSAQQFPDLHSELNLSSLELGDSALYFCASSVRQGPDTQYFGPGTRLTVL.